These 10 T cell receptor beta chains originate from one sample sequenced in a study of blood T cell repertoires in COVID-19. TCRdb keeps only in-frame clones here, not all; method: immunoSEQ multiplex PCR. The sample records some 490,000 clones, less than 90% being singletons. Sequencing was performed on PBMCs or T cells enriched from blood (not recorded which). Receptors originate from a woman in her fifties or sixties who had recovered from COVID-19.

The rearrangement links TRBV20-1 to TRBJ2-3; perhaps TRBD2 as D (6 bases). Per the germline V gene, CDR1 is DFQATT and CDR2 is SNEGSKA (reference sequence). The V gene lost 3 bases and the J gene lost 0 bases, with 13 bases spanning the gap. The CDR3 is 15 amino acids. The CDR3 loop reads CSASLAGTSTDTQYF. CDR3 bases: TGCAGTGCTAGTCTGGCGGGGACGAGCACAGATACGCAGTATTTT.

V gene TRBV11-2 combines with J gene TRBJ2-7; D unclear. This CDR3 contains 15 residues. Germline CDR1 and CDR2: SGHAT and FQNNGV. Trimming took off 2 bases at V and 2 bases at J, with 13 bases between the two ends. The CDR3 reads CASSLSDGFTYEQYV. The CDR3 DNA follows: TGTGCCAGCAGCTTAAGCGATGGGTTTACCTACGAGCAGTACGTC.

This clone was observed once. The chain combines TRBV4-1 with TRBJ1-1, with D perhaps TRBD1 (5 bases). The germline V and J ends were trimmed by 3 bases and 1 base, with 12 bases remaining between them. The CDR3 length is 15 residues. Per the germline V gene, CDR1 is MGHRA and CDR2 is YSYEKL. CDR3 sequence (DNA): TGCGCCAGCAGCCAGGGGCACCACCCGAACACTGAAGCTTTCTTT. Its protein product is CASSQGHHPNTEAFF.

The chain combines TRBV15 with TRBJ2-3; tentative D call: TRBD1 (5 bases). Germline V gene data show CDR1 as LNHNV and CDR2 as YYDKDF (reference sequence). V was pared by 0 bases and J by 7 bases, with 11 bases between. The CDR3 runs to 14 residues. The CDR3 DNA reads as TGTGCCACCAGCAGAGAAGTGGGGCCGTATACGCAGTATTTT. Amino acid sequence: CATSREVGPYTQYF. Variable domain in full (rest from reference TRBV15 and TRBJ2-3): DAMVIQNPRYQVTQFGKPVTLSCSQTLNHNVMYWYQQKSSQAPKLLFHYYDKDFNNEADTPDNFQSRRPNTSFCFLDIRSPGLGDTAMYLCATSREVGPYTQYFGPGTRLTVL.

This rearrangement joins TRBV19 to TRBJ1-6; 7 bases match TRBD1. CDR3 length: 14 residues. Germline CDR1 LNHDA, CDR2 SQIVND (reference sequence). V lost 6 bases and J lost 3; bases outside the gene matches: 2. The DNA for the CDR3 is TGTGCCAGTAGCTACAGGGGCTATAATTCACCCCTCCACTTT. It translates to CASSYRGYNSPLHF.

The CDR3 bases are TGTGCCAGCAGCTTATTAGTGAACACTGAAGCTTTCTTT. Translating gives CASSLLVNTEAFF. V gene TRBV7-2 combines with J gene TRBJ1-1; D call uncertain. V was cut by 2 bases and J by 0 bases, with 4 bases left in between. The CDR3 contains 13 residues. Germline CDR1 is SGHTA and CDR2 is FQGNSA.

The chain joins TRBV5-1 to TRBJ2-3; the match to TRBD1 covers 9 bases. Germline V gene data show CDR1 as SGHRS and CDR2 as YFSETQ. The CDR3 length is 16 residues. V shed 3 bases and J 6 bases; nucleotides not matched to a gene: 11. This chain's CDR3 is CASSSLGTGIADTQYF. CDR3 sequence (DNA): TGCGCCAGCAGCTCCCTCGGGACAGGGATCGCCGATACGCAGTATTTT.

The chain couples TRBV29-1 to TRBJ1-1; 8 bases are a match to TRBD1. The V and J ends lost 7 bases and 2 bases, in that order; junction bases with no gene match: 18. Germline V gives CDR1 SQVTM, CDR2 ANQGSEA. CDR3 length: 17 amino acids. CDR3 coding DNA: TGCAGCGCTGGGGGTCCCGGGACAGGAACCCTTAACACTGAAGCTTTCTTT. Amino acids: CSAGGPGTGTLNTEAFF.

The chain has TRBV11-2 and TRBJ2-1; 8 nucleotides align to TRBD2. Germline loops: CDR1 SGHAT, CDR2 FQNNGV. This CDR3 contains 15 residues. V trimming: 6 bases; J trimming: 7 bases; junction bases outside the gene matches: 11. The CDR3 region has the DNA TGTGCCAGCAGTAAAACCAGACTAGCGAGGAATGAGCAGTTCTTC. It translates to CASSKTRLARNEQFF.

This clone has a single count. The chain is built from TRBV10-3 and TRBJ1-5; a weak D match, TRBD1 (5 bases). The CDR3 runs 14 residues. Germline V gene lookup returns CDR1 ENHRY and CDR2 SYGVKD. Trimming stripped 4 bases from V and 3 bases from J, with 10 bases between. For the CDR3, the DNA is TGTGCCATCAGTGCCGACAGAACCAATCAGCCCCAGCATTTT. Encoded protein: CAISADRTNQPQHF.